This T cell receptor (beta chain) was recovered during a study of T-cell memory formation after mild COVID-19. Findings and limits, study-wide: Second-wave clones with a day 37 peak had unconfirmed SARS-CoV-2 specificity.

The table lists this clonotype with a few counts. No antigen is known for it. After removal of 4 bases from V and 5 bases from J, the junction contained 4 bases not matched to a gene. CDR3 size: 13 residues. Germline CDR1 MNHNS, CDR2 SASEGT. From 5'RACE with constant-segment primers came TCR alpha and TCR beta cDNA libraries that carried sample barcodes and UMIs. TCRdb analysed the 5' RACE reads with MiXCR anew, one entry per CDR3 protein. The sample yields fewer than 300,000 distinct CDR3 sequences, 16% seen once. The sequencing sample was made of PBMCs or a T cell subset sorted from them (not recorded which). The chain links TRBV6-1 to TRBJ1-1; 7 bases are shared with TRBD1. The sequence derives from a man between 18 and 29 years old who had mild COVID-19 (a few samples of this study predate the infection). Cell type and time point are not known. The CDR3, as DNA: TGTGCCAGCAGTGGCAGGGGGGTAACTGAAGCTTTCTTT. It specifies CASSGRGVTEAFF.